This paragraph covers one T cell receptor (beta chain) sequence. Its antigen is currently not known. No base quality values were provided; no much bigger clone lies one nucleotide off. Each collaborating institution followed its own protocols to collect whole blood in K2EDTA tubes. For TCRbeta analysis, collaborators shipped samples as frozen whole blood, isolated PBMCs, or DNA extracted from either of those sample types. This specimen belongs to a study of blood T cell repertoires in COVID-19 (dated by TCRdb to about 2020). Describing the broader study: Samples covering the acute and convalescent phases of COVID-19 were provided by collaborators in the United States, Italy and Spain. The material from the prospective study consisted of cDNA or gDNA derived from T cells, B-cell-depleted T cells, or PBMCs. Subjects who had been exposed to COVID-19, were actively infected with it, or had recovered from it provided the deeply sampled blood TCRbeta repertoires that made up the dataset. The repertoires were released in a freely available public database intended as a resource for research on the immune response to SARS-CoV-2. Samples came from the ongoing ImmuneRACE study (first 160 participants) plus 1,254 subjects from 6 global collaborators. Nearly every sample came with metadata listing a de-identified subject ID, COVID-19 status, age in years and sex. Where available, HLA class I and class II types were obtained from metadata supplied by the sample provider rather than from assay-based typing.

Findings and caveats that apply to the study as a whole: Clinical and demographic metadata were provided uncurated, with the amount varying by source and participant.

The V end gives up 5 bases and the J end 3 bases, leaving 9 bases in the junction not matched to a gene. From a lookup of the germline V gene, CDR1 and CDR2 are MNHEY and SVGAGI. Including cysteine and phenylalanine, the CDR3 has 15 amino acids. Only CDR3 DNA is held: 45 bases, read in frame from base 1. TCRbeta CDR3 regions were amplified from genomic DNA by means of the immunoSEQ Assay, a bias-controlled multiplex PCR. The source study handled its data this way. The number of nucleated cells in each sample was estimated by amplification of reference gene primers within the assay. To quantify the absolute abundance of each unique TCRbeta CDR3 rearrangement, sequence reads were collapsed and filtered. For each sample, productive Simpson clonality was calculated as the square root of Simpson's diversity index over productive rearrangements. TCRdb's version of the immuneACCESS table is confined to in-frame rearrangements and falls short of the full clone set. An unresolved V gene accounts for under half of the shortfall where checked; the remainder is of unknown origin. Clonal size and the V and J genes are those of that table, whereas D and trimming came from the DNA. The sample data list about 68,000 clones, and approximately 79% of these were observed just once. Of the sample, around a tenth falls within the top ten clones.

This clonotype was obtained from a woman aged 50 to 60 with acute or convalescent COVID-19. Sample: peripheral blood. The chain couples TRBV6-5 to TRBJ1-1; a stretch of 7 junction bases matches TRBD1. The base sequence is TGTGCCAGCAGTCACGAGACAGGGTCCGACACTGAAGCTTTCTTT. Protein translation: CASSHETGSDTEAFF.